The 8 T cell receptor beta chains below come from one sample, sequenced in a study of tumor-infiltrating lymphocytes in primary liver carcinoma. The input was 500 ng total RNA; TCR beta cDNA was made from it with a constant-region primer. TCR beta libraries came from three nested multiplex PCR rounds using slightly modified ARM-PCR. Forward primers for TRBV1-TRBV30 and a C-beta reverse primer served the first two PCR rounds, at about 11 cycles each. TCRdb reanalysed the multiplex PCR reads using MiXCR and keeps one entry per CDR3 protein. The sample shows approximately 110,000 distinct CDR3 sequences, 64% of them seen only once. Unsorted bulk tissue, about 18-31 mg of it, served as the source for co-extraction of RNA and DNA. The sample comprised liver tumor tissue from sampling region 3. Subset denoted: tumor region T3, left-lateral pole. These receptors were collected from a woman aged 55-69 years with primary liver carcinoma and hepatitis B virus infection.

A word on this clonotype: Being one base from a much bigger clone, this may be a read error. J is TRBJ2-3 and V is TRBV28; D unclear. CDR1 MDHEN and CDR2 SYDVKM come from the germline V gene. This CDR3 comprises 14 residues. The CDR3 sequence is CANSRNTRPDTQYF. In DNA, the CDR3 is TGTGCCAACAGTCGCAATACCAGGCCAGATACGCAGTATTTT.

As for this clonotype: One junction end does not reproduce the germline sequence, and a read error may be involved. The DNA of the CDR3 is TGTGCCAGCAGCCAAGAGCCGGGAGGGCCAACCAATGAGCGGTTCTTC. Amino acid sequence: CASSQEPGGPTNERFF. The gene calls are TRBV4-2 and TRBJ2-1, with 8 bases lining up with TRBD2. This CDR3 is built from 16 residues. In germline, CDR1 is LGHNA, CDR2 YNFKEQ.

This clonotype was observed many times. The chain uses TRBV5-6 and TRBJ2-3, with 8 bases identical to TRBD2. CDR1 SGHDT and CDR2 YYEEEE come from the germline V gene. V lost 1 base, J lost 4 bases, and 8 bases stayed unmatched. The CDR3 is made up of 16 amino acids. The CDR3 protein is CASSLKGLGSPDTQYF. The CDR3 nucleotides are TGTGCCAGCAGCTTGAAGGGACTAGGATCCCCAGATACGCAGTATTTT.

Worth noting for this clonotype: A read error may account for a junction end that differs from germline. The V and J genes are TRBV11-2 and TRBJ2-5; 8 nucleotides align to TRBD2. The germline V gene encodes CDR1 SGHAT and CDR2 FQNNGV. CDR3 length equals 12 residues. Here the CDR3 reads CASSFGRAAVYF. The CDR3 DNA sequence: TGCGCCAGCAGCTTCGGGAGGGCGGCCGTGTACTTC.

About this clonotype: Relative to the germline gene, one junction end is altered; a read error may explain this. DNA of the CDR3: TGTTCCAGTACCGCAGGGATTGAGCTCTACAATGAGCAGTTCTTC. This encodes CSSTAGIELYNEQFF. J is TRBJ2-1 and V is TRBV28, with a possible D match to TRBD1 (5 bases). CDR3 length: 15 residues. Looked up from germline, CDR1 is MDHEN and CDR2 is SYDVKM.

This clonotype was recorded at least ten times. CDR3 bases: TGTGCCAGCAGTCCCGGGACTAGCGGGAATCCCGTGTACAATGAGCAGTTCTTC. Its protein product is CASSPGTSGNPVYNEQFF. The chain combines TRBV6-2 or TRBV6-3 with TRBJ2-1, with 13 bases identical to TRBD2. The trim removed 5 bases at V and 4 bases at J, leaving 11 bases unmatched. Germline CDR1 is MNHEY and CDR2 is SVGEGT. This CDR3 spans 18 amino acids.

Details on this clonotype: Lacking the conserved final phenylalanine or tryptophan, this CDR3 likely reflects a read error. It is unclear where the CDR3 begins or ends on the DNA, so no DNA is shown, and the CDR3 is as TCRdb lists it. The genes are TRBV11-2 and TRBJ2-7. The CDR3 is 14 residues long, counting both termini. Germline V lookup: CDR1 SGHAT, CDR2 FQNNGV. This CDR3 is CASAAYRGAYEQHL.

This sequence joins TRBV11-2 and TRBJ2-5; TRBD1 aligns across 8 bases. The CDR3 is made up of 13 amino acids. Germline trimming cut 7 bases from V and 9 bases from J; bases unmatched to any gene: 10. Germline lookup yields CDR1 SGHAT and CDR2 FQNNGV. The CDR3 loop reads CASNYTGGKAQYF. The DNA of the CDR3 is TGTGCCAGCAACTATACAGGGGGGAAGGCCCAGTACTTC.